Following are 4 T cell receptor beta chains from one sample sequenced in a study of PD-L1 blockade in urothelial cancer. The time point was: peripheral blood 6 weeks after treatment start. The method was immunoSEQ multiplex PCR; TCRdb's version includes in-frame clones alone and lacks a portion of them. The profile covers about 120,000 clones, with around 88% appearing a single time and roughly 2.3% taken by the ten largest. The sample consisted of PBMCs, taken around atezolizumab (anti-PD-L1) treatment. These receptors were taken from a man aged 50 to 60 with urothelial cancer.

This chain uses TRBV7-3 with TRBJ2-5; 8 bases are a match to TRBD1. Germline-derived CDR1 and CDR2 are SGHTA and FQGTGA. Trimming cost V 5 bases and J 5 bases; bases outside gene matches: 7. The CDR3 totals 14 residues. Here the CDR3 DNA reads TGTGCCAGCAGCCCAGGGGGCGCGGGGGAGACCCAGTACTTC. Its translation: CASSPGGAGETQYF.

V usage is TRBV28 and J usage is TRBJ2-7; TRBD1 matches at 10 bases. Germline V gene data show CDR1 as MDHEN and CDR2 as SYDVKM. This CDR3 contains 15 residues. Losses at the gene ends were 7 bases for V and 1 base for J; bases not matched to a gene: 7. The CDR3: CASIIGQGGSYEQYF. The CDR3 bases are TGTGCCAGCATAATCGGACAGGGGGGGTCCTACGAGCAGTACTTC.

The genes are TRBV27 and TRBJ1-5; perhaps TRBD1 as D (6 bases). There are 15 residues in the CDR3. V was trimmed by 5 bases and J by 2 bases, leaving 13 bases between them. Germline loops: CDR1 MNHEY, CDR2 SMNVEV (reference sequence). CDR3 bases: TGTGCCAGCAGTCCACAGGGTTTGGGCAATCAGCCCCAGCATTTT. It encodes CASSPQGLGNQPQHF.

The rearrangement uses TRBV10-2 and TRBJ2-1; the match to TRBD2 covers 14 bases. The CDR3 extends over 15 amino acids. Germline CDR1 and CDR2: WSHSY and SAAADI. The J segment lost 5 bases and the V segment lost 6 bases, leaving 3 bases of the junction unmatched. The CDR3 protein is CASSRGLAGDNEQFF. CDR3 nucleotide sequence: TGCGCCAGCAGCCGGGGACTAGCGGGAGACAATGAGCAGTTCTTC.